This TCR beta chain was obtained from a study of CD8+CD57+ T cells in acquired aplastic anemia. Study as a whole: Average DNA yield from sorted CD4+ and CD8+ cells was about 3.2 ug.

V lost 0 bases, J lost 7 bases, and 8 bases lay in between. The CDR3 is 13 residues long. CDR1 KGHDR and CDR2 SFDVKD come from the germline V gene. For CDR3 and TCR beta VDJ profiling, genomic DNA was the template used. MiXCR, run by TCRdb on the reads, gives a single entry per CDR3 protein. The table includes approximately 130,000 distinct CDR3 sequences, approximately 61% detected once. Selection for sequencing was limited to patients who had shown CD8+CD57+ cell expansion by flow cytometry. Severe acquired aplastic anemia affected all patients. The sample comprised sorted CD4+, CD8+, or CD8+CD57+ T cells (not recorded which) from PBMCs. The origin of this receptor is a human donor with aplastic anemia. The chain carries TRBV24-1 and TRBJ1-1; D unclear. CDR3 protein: CATSDLGLREAFF. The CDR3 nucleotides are TGTGCCACCAGTGATTTGGGACTTCGTGAAGCTTTCTTT.